This T cell receptor beta chain originates from a study of T cell responses to AZD1222 COVID-19 vaccine. The data were produced by immunoSEQ multiplex PCR, yet TCRdb's version contains in-frame clones alone and is incomplete. The table includes 73,000 or so clones, roughly 82% detected once. Findings and limits, study-wide: Repertoire sampling happened only post peak T cell response.

Turning to this clone: Its target is unknown.

This sequence was found in an adult in good health. This material consisted of peripheral blood, taken on day 0 of AZD1222 vaccination.

The CDR3 region has the DNA TGTGCCAGCAGACCCCGTGGAGGAATTAACTATGGCTACACCTTC. Its translation: CASRPRGGINYGYTF. This chain links TRBV28 with TRBJ1-2; no firm D call. Germline V gene sequence: CDR1 MDHEN, CDR2 SYDVKM. Trimming shortened V by 6 bases and J by 1 base, and 15 bases separated the two germline ends. The CDR3 sequence is 15 residues long.